Here is one T cell receptor beta chain with its context. Seattle researchers signed up patients amid active infection and tracked them longitudinally. This specimen belongs to a study of blood T cell repertoires in COVID-19. The overall study: Sites across the United States, Italy and Spain contributed samples from acute and convalescent COVID-19. T cells, B-cell-depleted T cells, or PBMCs provided the cDNA or gDNA that served as material.

Under the authors' procedure: Reference gene primer amplification gave nucleated cell count estimates. Sequencing was performed with immunoSEQ multiplex PCR; in TCRdb, only in-frame clones are kept and a portion is missing. D and trimming come from the DNA, and the V and J calls and clone size come from that table. The table lists under 200,000 clones, about 90% of them singletons, with approximately 10% in the top ten. Sequencing used peripheral blood. This receptor was identified in a woman aged 60 to 75 with COVID-19, enrolled during active disease.

The CDR3 region is CASSRKGTPFF. For the CDR3, the DNA is TGTGCCAGTAGTCGGAAAGGGACACCTTTCTTT. The rearrangement joins TRBV19 to TRBJ1-1, with D possibly TRBD1 on 6 matching bases. The CDR3 totals 11 residues. V lost 5 bases and J 12 bases, leaving 13 bases between the germline ends. Germline loops: CDR1 LNHDA, CDR2 SQIVND (reference sequence).